This T cell receptor beta chain originates from a study of shared clonotypes between healthy human individuals. The CDR3 covers 15 residues. The germline V gene has CDR1 SGHNT and CDR2 YYREEE (reference sequence). Deletions cut 0 bases from V and 4 bases from J, with 13 bases between. Over several immunoSEQ plates, each subset's genomic DNA was distributed in even portions. The DNA input per sorted-subset replicate PCR was about 220 ng, corresponding to roughly 31,000 T cell genomes. Repertoires were generated with immunoSEQ multiplex PCR, while TCRdb's copy carries only in-frame clones and drops some. The sample yields around 2,000,000 clones, 95% seen once. From CD4+ cells came CD45RA+ naive and CD45RA-negative memory subsets.

Sequenced input: naive CD4+ T cells sorted from blood. Subset: CD45RA+ positively selected. J is TRBJ1-2 and V is TRBV5-4; TRBD1 might be the D (6 bases). This receptor was identified in a man younger than 35 in good health. The CDR3 DNA sequence: TGTGCCAGCAGCTTGGGGGGTGGGGACACCTATGGCTACACCTTC. Its protein is CASSLGGGDTYGYTF.